Below are 21 T cell receptor beta chains sequenced from a single sample in a study of blood T cell repertoires in COVID-19. The protocol was immunoSEQ multiplex PCR, while the TCRdb copy is restricted to in-frame clones and leaves out a portion. This table holds a few hundred thousand clones, 85% found once. The sequencing sample was made of peripheral blood. The receptors shown here come from a woman between 18 and 29 years old with acute or convalescent COVID-19.

The rearrangement links TRBV4-2 to TRBJ1-1, with D maybe TRBD1 (5 bases). CDR3 size: 13 residues. The germline V and J ends were trimmed by 0 bases and 4 bases, with 6 bases remaining between them. The V gene's germline CDR1 is LGHNA and CDR2 YNFKEQ. The CDR3 nucleotides read TGTGCCAGCAGCCAAGACGGGGGCACTGAAGCTTTCTTT. Translating it yields CASSQDGGTEAFF.

Only one count was recorded for this clone. The chain employs TRBV27 and TRBJ2-7, with 7 bases that match TRBD2. V shed 3 bases and J 4 bases; nucleotides not matched to a gene: 3. The length of the CDR3 is 13 residues. Germline CDR1 reads MNHEY; CDR2 reads SMNVEV (reference sequence). CDR3 sequence reads: CASSFWGGYEQYF. The DNA for the CDR3 is TGTGCCAGCAGTTTCTGGGGGGGGTACGAGCAGTACTTC.

This clone was detected once. The V and J genes are TRBV3-1 (or the pseudogene TRBV3-2) and TRBJ1-4; TRBD1 matches at 7 bases. Germline assignment: CDR1 LGHDT and CDR2 YNNKEL (reference sequence). The CDR3 contains 15 residues. V shed 4 bases, J shed 6 bases, and the junction held 8 bases outside the gene matches. CDR3 nucleotide sequence: TGTGCCAGCAGCCTGACGACAGGGCCGTATGAAAAACTGTTTTTT. Translating it yields CASSLTTGPYEKLFF.

The V call is TRBV5-1, the J call TRBJ1-4; TRBD1 agrees at 7 bases. With V trimmed by 4 bases and J by 4 bases, 7 bases remained unmatched. CDR3 length equals 15 residues. Germline lookup yields CDR1 SGHRS and CDR2 YFSETQ. CDR3 amino acids: CASSPGTDVNEKLFF. The CDR3 DNA follows: TGCGCCAGCAGCCCCGGGACAGATGTTAATGAAAAACTGTTTTTT. The entire variable domain, with the rest obtained from reference TRBV5-1 and TRBJ1-4, is as follows: KAGVTQTPRYLIKTRGQQVTLSCSPISGHRSVSWYQQTPGQGLQFLFEYFSETQRNKGNFPGRFSGRQFSNSRSEMNVSTLELGDSALYLCASSPGTDVNEKLFFGSGTQLSVL.

The chain recombines TRBV28 with TRBJ2-5; 13 bases match TRBD2. The CDR3 has 15 amino acids. The germline V gene encodes CDR1 MDHEN and CDR2 SYDVKM. The V gene end was trimmed by 7 bases and the J gene end by 5 bases; junction bases not matched to a gene: 7. The DNA of the CDR3 is TGTGCCAGCACCTTGGGACTAGCGGGAATCGAGACCCAGTACTTC. The encoded protein is CASTLGLAGIETQYF.

The V call is TRBV25-1, the J call TRBJ1-2; the match to TRBD1 covers 7 bases. Germline V gene data show CDR1 as MGHDK and CDR2 as SYGVNS. Unmatched junction bases numbered 7, after V lost 8 bases and J lost 4 bases. The CDR3 contains 13 residues. The CDR3 coding sequence is TGTGCCAGCGCTGGACAGGCGATCTATGGCTACACCTTC. Amino acid sequence: CASAGQAIYGYTF.

The rearrangement joins TRBV10-2 to TRBJ1-2; tentatively, D is TRBD1 (6 bases). Germline-derived CDR1 and CDR2 are WSHSY and SAAADI. The CDR3 sequence is 15 residues long. Trimming removed 3 bases from V and 5 bases from J, with 16 bases in between. The CDR3 nucleotides read TGCGCCAGCAGTGATCAGGGCAGGGGACCATATGGCTACACCTTC. Amino acid sequence: CASSDQGRGPYGYTF.

The chain combines TRBV11-2 with TRBJ2-3; maybe TRBD1 (5 bases). The V gene lost 6 bases and the J gene lost 1 base, with 14 bases spanning the gap. Germline V gene lookup returns CDR1 SGHAT and CDR2 FQNNGV. This CDR3 spans 15 amino acids. The CDR3 region has the DNA TGTGCCAGCAGATGGGGTAGGGGTGGCACAGATACGCAGTATTTT. Protein product: CASRWGRGGTDTQYF. Full variable domain (remainder filled in from reference TRBV11-2 and TRBJ2-3): EAGVAQSPRYKIIEKRQSVAFWCNPISGHATLYWYQQILGQGPKLLIQFQNNGVVDDSQLPKDRFSAERLKGVDSTLKIQPAKLEDSAVYLCASRWGRGGTDTQYFGPGTRLTVL.

The table lists this clone with a count of one. The chain has TRBV9 and TRBJ2-2, with 8 bases fitting TRBD2. This CDR3 contains 16 residues. Germline loops: CDR1 SGDLS, CDR2 YYNGEE. V gave up 10 bases and J gave up 3 bases; unmatched junction bases: 14. CDR3 region: CACPGDGGAYTGELFF. CDR3 bases: TGTGCCTGCCCCGGGGACGGGGGGGCGTACACCGGGGAGCTGTTTTTT.

This clone was seen once. The chain employs TRBV24-1 and TRBJ1-6; D unresolved. Germline values: CDR1 KGHDR, CDR2 SFDVKD. The V end was cut by 9 bases, the J end by 5 bases, with 13 bases between. This CDR3 contains 14 residues. The CDR3: CATSRGGDNSPLHF. Written as DNA, the CDR3 is TGTGCCACCTCACGGGGAGGAGATAATTCACCCCTCCACTTT.

The J gene is TRBJ1-1, the V gene TRBV7-9; no definite D call. The CDR3 has 12 residues. V lost 5 bases to trimming and J lost 6 bases, with 10 bases between them. Germline CDR1 reads SEHNR; CDR2 reads FQNEAQ (reference sequence). DNA of the CDR3: TGTGCCAGCAGCGGAGGGTTGGCTGAAGCTTTCTTT. This gives the protein CASSGGLAEAFF.

The chain carries TRBV7-9 and TRBJ1-5; 7 bases match TRBD1. This CDR3 spans 15 amino acids. Germline loops: CDR1 SEHNR, CDR2 FQNEAQ (reference sequence). V was pared by 5 bases and J by 0 bases, with 4 bases of the junction left unmatched. CDR3 in DNA: TGTGCCAGCAGCGGGGGGACAGTTAGCAATCAGCCCCAGCATTTT. Protein product: CASSGGTVSNQPQHF. The whole variable domain, filled in from reference TRBV7-9 and TRBJ1-5, reads DTGVSQNPRHKITKRGQNVTFRCDPISEHNRLYWYRQTLGQGPEFLTYFQNEAQLEKSRLLSDRFSAERPKGSFSTLEIQRTEQGDSAMYLCASSGGTVSNQPQHFGDGTRLSIL.

This clone has only one observation. The chain carries TRBV6-1 and TRBJ1-2; D is undetermined. This CDR3 contains 17 residues. CDR1 MNHNS and CDR2 SASEGT come from the germline V gene. V dropped 2 bases and J dropped 1 base, with 17 bases sitting between them. The CDR3 is CASSERSMQENNYGYTF. The DNA for the CDR3 is TGTGCCAGCAGTGAAAGGTCAATGCAGGAAAATAACTATGGCTACACCTTC.

The chain employs TRBV5-1 and TRBJ1-1; 7 positions match TRBD1. Unmatched junction bases numbered 13, after V lost 7 bases and J lost 4 bases. Looked up from germline, CDR1 is SGHRS and CDR2 is YFSETQ. The CDR3 totals 15 residues. CDR3 in amino acids: CASETGAKGSTEAFF. The DNA for the CDR3 is TGCGCCAGCGAAACAGGGGCCAAAGGGTCCACTGAAGCTTTCTTT.

As concerns this clone: This sample includes further DNA sequences coding for the same CDR3. The CDR3 spells CASSLGQINQPQHF. CDR3 in DNA: TGTGCCAGCAGCTTGGGGCAGATCAATCAGCCCCAGCATTTT. This chain links TRBV5-6 with TRBJ1-5; D unclear. Germline values: CDR1 SGHDT, CDR2 YYEEEE. The CDR3 has 14 residues. The V and J ends lost 0 bases and 3 bases respectively, with 7 bases between them.

The rearrangement uses TRBV27 and TRBJ2-1; D perhaps matches TRBD1 (6 bases). This CDR3 has 15 amino acids. Trimming removed 2 bases from V and 2 bases from J, with 10 bases in between. Looked up from germline, CDR1 is MNHEY and CDR2 is SMNVEV (reference sequence). The CDR3 loop reads CASSLETGTYNEQFF. The CDR3 nucleotides read TGTGCCAGCAGTTTAGAGACAGGAACCTACAATGAGCAGTTCTTC.

J is TRBJ2-7 and V is TRBV9; D might be TRBD1 (5 bases). Germline CDR1 reads SGDLS; CDR2 reads YYNGEE. V lost 3 bases and J lost 1, with 17 bases in between. The CDR3 is made up of 16 amino acids. In DNA, the CDR3 is TGTGCCAGCAGCGCCCCCCGAACAGGAGATTCCTACGAGCAGTACTTC. This gives the protein CASSAPRTGDSYEQYF. Drawing the rest from reference TRBV9 and TRBJ2-7, the complete variable domain is DSGVTQTPKHLITATGQRVTLRCSPRSGDLSVYWYQQSLDQGLQFLIQYYNGEERAKGNILERFSAQQFPDLHSELNLSSLELGDSALYFCASSAPRTGDSYEQYFGPGTRLTVT.

Comments on this clone: A read error may produce the germline difference seen at one junction end. J is TRBJ2-5 and V is TRBV5-1; TRBD1 agrees at 12 bases. Germline V gene sequence: CDR1 SGHRS, CDR2 YFSETQ. There are 14 residues in the CDR3. CDR3 residues: CASRLGQGAETQYF. CDR3 coding DNA: TGCGCCAGCAGGTTGGGACAGGGGGCAGAGACCCAGTACTTC.

The V and J genes are TRBV19 and TRBJ1-5, with D maybe TRBD1 (5 bases). CDR1 and CDR2 (germline): LNHDA, SQIVND (reference sequence). The V gene lost 5 bases and the J gene lost 4 bases, with 12 bases spanning the gap. The CDR3 consists of 14 residues. CDR3 protein: CASSPLEGNQPQHF. CDR3 coding DNA: TGTGCCAGTAGTCCCTTGGAGGGGAATCAGCCCCAGCATTTT.

The chain links TRBV7-8 to TRBJ2-1, with 7 bases identical to TRBD1. The V and J ends lost 5 bases and 4 bases, in that order; junction bases with no gene match: 11. The CDR3 sequence is 16 residues long. Germline V gives CDR1 SGHVS, CDR2 FQNEAQ. CDR3 coding DNA: TGTGCCAGCAGCCTTCGAAACAGGGGTTCTTACAATGAGCAGTTCTTC. As protein: CASSLRNRGSYNEQFF.

This clone came up a few times. This chain links TRBV2 with TRBJ2-3; 8 nucleotides agree with TRBD1. The V gene's germline CDR1 is SNHLY and CDR2 FYNNEI. The CDR3 is made up of 14 amino acids. V shed 4 bases, J shed 4 bases, and the junction held 4 bases outside the gene matches. The CDR3 DNA sequence: TGTGCCAGCAGTGGACAGGGGACAGCAGATACGCAGTATTTT. This codes for CASSGQGTADTQYF.